The clone carrying this T cell receptor (beta chain) occurred a few times. Time point here: newly diagnosed GD, antithyroid drugs for less than 3 months. PBMC-extracted RNA yielded the TCR library. The source of the patients was an endocrinology department in Xi'an, China. This sample is drawn from a study of regulatory T cells in long-lasting Graves disease. The CDR3 spans 15 residues. Germline CDR1 reads MGHRA; CDR2 reads YSYEKL. The V and J ends lost 1 base and 0 bases respectively, with 9 bases between them. iRepertoire HTBI primers and Arm-PCR of CDR3 regions built TCR beta libraries. TCRdb itself ran the multiplex PCR reads through MiXCR, one entry per CDR3 protein. The repertoire holds over 500,000 distinct CDR3 sequences, with roughly 15% as singletons. These data were also reused for a study on T cells in Graves' hyperthyroidism and ophthalmopathy. That paper states: Among the patients, aged 18 to 65, hyperthyroidism was newly diagnosed and had lasted under 2 months. Exclusion criteria comprised uncontrolled infection, other autoimmune disease, pregnancy or lactation.

This receptor was obtained from a man between 18 and 35 years old with Graves disease. Sequenced material: peripheral blood mononuclear cells (PBMCs), taken at new diagnosis, from a patient treated with antithyroid drugs. V gene TRBV4-1 combines with J gene TRBJ1-1; the D is unclear. CDR3 in DNA: TGCGCCAGCAGCCAAGGCGAGGTTCTGAACACTGAAGCTTTCTTT. This gives the protein CASSQGEVLNTEAFF.